This entry describes one TCR beta chain. Antigen: not known. Germline V CDR1 and CDR2: LGHDT, YNNKEL (reference sequence). V was trimmed by 4 bases and J by 4 bases, leaving 13 bases between them. The CDR3 length is 14 residues. The data were produced by immunoSEQ multiplex PCR, yet TCRdb's version contains in-frame clones alone and is incomplete. The profile shows roughly 120,000 clones, about 85% of them singletons. This sample stems from a study of T cell responses to AZD1222 COVID-19 vaccine. General study findings and limits: Per reports, nearly half of all spike-specific TCRs target regions that are unmutated in variants. A mostly white British donor set with more females was recruited, and clonal diversity was possibly underestimated.

Sample: peripheral blood, taken on day 0 of AZD1222 vaccination. The origin of this receptor is an adult in good health. The V call is TRBV3-1 (or the pseudogene TRBV3-2), the J call TRBJ1-2, with D possibly being TRBD1 (5 bases). The CDR3, as DNA: TGTGCCAGCAGCCTAGGGACGGCCCCCTATGGCTACACCTTC. Translated, it gives CASSLGTAPYGYTF.